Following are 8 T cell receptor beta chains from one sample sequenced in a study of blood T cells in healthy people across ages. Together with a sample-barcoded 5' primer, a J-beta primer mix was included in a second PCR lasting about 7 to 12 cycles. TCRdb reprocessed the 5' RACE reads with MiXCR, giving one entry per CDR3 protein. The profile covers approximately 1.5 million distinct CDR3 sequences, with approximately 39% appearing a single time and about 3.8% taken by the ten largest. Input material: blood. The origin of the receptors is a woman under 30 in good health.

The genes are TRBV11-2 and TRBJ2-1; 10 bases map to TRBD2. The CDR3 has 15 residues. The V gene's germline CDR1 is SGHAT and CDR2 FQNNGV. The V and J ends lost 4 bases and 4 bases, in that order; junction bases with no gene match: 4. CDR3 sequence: CASSSSGGDYNEQFF. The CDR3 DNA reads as TGTGCCAGCAGCTCGAGCGGGGGGGATTACAATGAGCAGTTCTTC.

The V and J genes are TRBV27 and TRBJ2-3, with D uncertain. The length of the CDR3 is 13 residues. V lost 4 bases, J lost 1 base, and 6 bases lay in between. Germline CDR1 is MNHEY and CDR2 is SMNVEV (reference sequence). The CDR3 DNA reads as TGTGCCAGCAGTTGCGGCGGCACAGATACGCAGTATTTT. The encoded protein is CASSCGGTDTQYF.

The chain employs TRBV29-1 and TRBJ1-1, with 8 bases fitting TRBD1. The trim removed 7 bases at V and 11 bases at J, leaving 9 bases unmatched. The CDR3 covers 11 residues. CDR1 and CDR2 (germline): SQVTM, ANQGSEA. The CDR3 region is CSATWGQVAFF. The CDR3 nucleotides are TGCAGCGCAACCTGGGGACAGGTTGCTTTCTTT.

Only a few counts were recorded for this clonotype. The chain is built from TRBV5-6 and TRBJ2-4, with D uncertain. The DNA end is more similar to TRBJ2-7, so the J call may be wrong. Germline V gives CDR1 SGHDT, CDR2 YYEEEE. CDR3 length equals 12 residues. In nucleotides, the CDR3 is TGTGCCAGCAGCATCACCAACCACGAGCAGTACTTC. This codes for CASSITNHEQYF.

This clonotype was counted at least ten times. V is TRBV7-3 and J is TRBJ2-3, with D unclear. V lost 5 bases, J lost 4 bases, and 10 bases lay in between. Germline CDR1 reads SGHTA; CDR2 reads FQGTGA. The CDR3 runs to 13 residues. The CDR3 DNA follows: TGTGCCAGCAGCCCTTCGTCCGCAGATACGCAGTATTTT. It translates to CASSPSSADTQYF.

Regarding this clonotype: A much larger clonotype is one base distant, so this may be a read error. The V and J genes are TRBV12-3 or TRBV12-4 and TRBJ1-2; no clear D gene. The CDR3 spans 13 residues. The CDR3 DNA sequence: TGTGCCAGCGGTTTCTCGCAGAACTATGGCTACACCTTC. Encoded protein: CASGFSQNYGYTF.

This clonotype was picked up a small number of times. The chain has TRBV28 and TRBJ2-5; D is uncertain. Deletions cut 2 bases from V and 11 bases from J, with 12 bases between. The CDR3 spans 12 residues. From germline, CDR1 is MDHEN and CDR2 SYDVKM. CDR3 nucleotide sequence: TGTGCCAGCAGTTTAAAGGCCAATGAGCAGTACTTC. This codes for CASSLKANEQYF.

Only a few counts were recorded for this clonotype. CDR3 loop: CASSLVQGAREQYF. The CDR3 DNA follows: TGTGCCAGCAGTTTGGTACAGGGGGCAAGGGAGCAGTACTTC. The genes are TRBV28 and TRBJ2-7; 9 bases agree with TRBD1. The V gene end was trimmed by 3 bases and the J gene end by 7 bases; junction bases not matched to a gene: 7. CDR1 is MDHEN and CDR2 is SYDVKM in the germline V gene. There are 14 residues in the CDR3.